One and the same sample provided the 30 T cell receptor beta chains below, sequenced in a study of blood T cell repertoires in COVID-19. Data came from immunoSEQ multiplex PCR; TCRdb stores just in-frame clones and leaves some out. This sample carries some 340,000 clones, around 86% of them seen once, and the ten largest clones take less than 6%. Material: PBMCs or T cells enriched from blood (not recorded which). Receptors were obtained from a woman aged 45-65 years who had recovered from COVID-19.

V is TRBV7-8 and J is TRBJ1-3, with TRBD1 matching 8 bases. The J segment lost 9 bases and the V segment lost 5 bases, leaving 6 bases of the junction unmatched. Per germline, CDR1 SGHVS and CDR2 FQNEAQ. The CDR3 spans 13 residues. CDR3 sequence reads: CASSRTGSGTIYF. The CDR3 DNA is TGTGCCAGCAGCCGGACAGGGAGCGGCACCATATATTTT.

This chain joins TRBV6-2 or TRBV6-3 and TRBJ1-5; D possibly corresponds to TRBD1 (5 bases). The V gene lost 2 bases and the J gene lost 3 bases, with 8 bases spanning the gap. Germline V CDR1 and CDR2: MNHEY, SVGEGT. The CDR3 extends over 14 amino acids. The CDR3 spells CASSYQGYNQPQHF. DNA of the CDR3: TGTGCCAGCAGTTACCAGGGTTACAATCAGCCCCAGCATTTT.

DNA of the CDR3: TGTGCCAGTAGGAGACAGGTGGAGACTGAAGCTTTCTTT. Translating it yields CASRRQVETEAFF. The chain uses TRBV19 and TRBJ1-1; a possible D gene is TRBD1 (6 bases). V lost 6 bases and J lost 5, with 13 bases in between. Germline CDR1 and CDR2: LNHDA and SQIVND (reference sequence). The CDR3 is 13 residues long.

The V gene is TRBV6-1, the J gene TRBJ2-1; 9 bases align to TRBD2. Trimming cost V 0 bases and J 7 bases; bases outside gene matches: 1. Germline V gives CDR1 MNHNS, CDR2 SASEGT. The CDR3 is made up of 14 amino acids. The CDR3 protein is CASSEASGSNEQFF. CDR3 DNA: TGTGCCAGCAGTGAAGCTAGCGGGAGTAATGAGCAGTTCTTC.

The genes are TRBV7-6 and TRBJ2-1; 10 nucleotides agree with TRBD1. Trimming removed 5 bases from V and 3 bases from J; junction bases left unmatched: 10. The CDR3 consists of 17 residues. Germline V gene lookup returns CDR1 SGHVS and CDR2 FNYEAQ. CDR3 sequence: CASSPQVGTGVYNEQFF. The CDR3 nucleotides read TGTGCCAGCAGCCCGCAGGTAGGGACAGGGGTCTACAATGAGCAGTTCTTC. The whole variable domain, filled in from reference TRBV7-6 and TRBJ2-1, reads GAGVSQSPRYKVTKRGQDVALRCDPISGHVSLYWYRQALGQGPEFLTYFNYEAQQDKSGLPNDRFSAERPEGSISTLTIQRTEQRDSAMYRCASSPQVGTGVYNEQFFGPGTRLTVL.

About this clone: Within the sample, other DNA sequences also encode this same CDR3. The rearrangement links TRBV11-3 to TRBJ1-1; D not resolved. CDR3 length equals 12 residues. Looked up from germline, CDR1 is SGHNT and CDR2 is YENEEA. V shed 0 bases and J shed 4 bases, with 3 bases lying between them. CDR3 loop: CASSLEATEAFF. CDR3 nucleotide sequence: TGTGCCAGCAGCTTAGAAGCCACTGAAGCTTTCTTT.

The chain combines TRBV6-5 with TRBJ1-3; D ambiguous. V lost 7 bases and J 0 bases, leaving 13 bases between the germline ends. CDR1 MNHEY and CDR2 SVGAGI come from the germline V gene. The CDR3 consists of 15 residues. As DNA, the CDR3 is TGTGCCAGCACCCCACACCTAGGCTCTGGAAACACCATATATTTT. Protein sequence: CASTPHLGSGNTIYF.

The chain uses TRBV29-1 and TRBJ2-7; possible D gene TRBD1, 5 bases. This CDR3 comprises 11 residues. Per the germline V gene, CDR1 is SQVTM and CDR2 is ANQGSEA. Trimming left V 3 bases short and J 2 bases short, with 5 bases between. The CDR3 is CSVEDTYEQYF. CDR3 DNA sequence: TGCAGCGTTGAGGACACCTACGAGCAGTACTTC.

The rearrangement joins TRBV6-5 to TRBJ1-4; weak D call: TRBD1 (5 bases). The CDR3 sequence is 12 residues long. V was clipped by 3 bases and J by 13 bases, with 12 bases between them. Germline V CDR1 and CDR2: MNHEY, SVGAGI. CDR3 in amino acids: CASSYISGGLFF. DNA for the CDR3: TGTGCCAGCAGTTATATAAGCGGGGGACTGTTTTTT.

The CDR3 coding sequence is TGTGCCAGCAGAGAGGCCGGGGGGCTAAATGGCTACACCTTC. It yields the protein CASREAGGLNGYTF. The genes are TRBV25-1 and TRBJ1-2; tentatively, D is TRBD1 (6 bases). Trimming cost V 6 bases and J 6 bases, with 17 bases left between them. This CDR3 region has 14 residues. CDR1 is MGHDK, CDR2 SYGVNS, per germline.

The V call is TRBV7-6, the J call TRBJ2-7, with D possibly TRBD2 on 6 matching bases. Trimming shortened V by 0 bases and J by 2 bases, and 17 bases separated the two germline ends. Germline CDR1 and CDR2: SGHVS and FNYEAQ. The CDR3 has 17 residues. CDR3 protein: CASSLAQWASEPYEQYF. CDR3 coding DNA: TGTGCCAGCAGCTTAGCGCAATGGGCTAGCGAACCCTACGAGCAGTACTTC.

The CDR3 here is CASSPDSNTEAFF. The CDR3 nucleotides read TGTGCCAGCAGCCCAGACAGCAACACTGAAGCTTTCTTT. The rearrangement uses TRBV11-2 and TRBJ1-1, with a possible D match to TRBD1 (5 bases). CDR1 and CDR2 from the germline V gene are SGHAT and FQNNGV. V was trimmed by 5 bases and J by 2 bases, leaving 9 bases between them. The CDR3 is made up of 13 amino acids. The variable domain in full, with the rest retrieved from reference TRBV11-2 and TRBJ1-1, is EAGVAQSPRYKIIEKRQSVAFWCNPISGHATLYWYQQILGQGPKLLIQFQNNGVVDDSQLPKDRFSAERLKGVDSTLKIQPAKLEDSAVYLCASSPDSNTEAFFGQGTRLTVV.

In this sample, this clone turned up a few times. This chain's CDR3 is CASSLLAGNAFF. The CDR3 DNA reads as TGTGCCAGCAGCCTACTGGCAGGGAATGCTTTCTTT. The chain recombines TRBV2 with TRBJ1-1, with D perhaps TRBD1 (5 bases). This CDR3 region has 12 residues. In germline, CDR1 is SNHLY, CDR2 FYNNEI. V lost 6 bases and J lost 11, with 16 bases in between.

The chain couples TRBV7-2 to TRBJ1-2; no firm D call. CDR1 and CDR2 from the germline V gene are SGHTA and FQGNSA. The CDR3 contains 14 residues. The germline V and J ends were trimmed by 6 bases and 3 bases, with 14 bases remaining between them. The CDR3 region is CASRLRQSDYGYTF. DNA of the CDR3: TGTGCCAGCAGACTAAGGCAGAGCGACTATGGCTACACCTTC.

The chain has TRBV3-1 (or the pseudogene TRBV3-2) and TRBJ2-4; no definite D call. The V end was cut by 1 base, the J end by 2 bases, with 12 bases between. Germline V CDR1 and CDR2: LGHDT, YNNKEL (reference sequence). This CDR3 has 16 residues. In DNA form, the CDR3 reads TGTGCCAGCAGCCAAGGTGGTACTACTTCCAAAAACATTCAGTACTTC. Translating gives CASSQGGTTSKNIQYF.

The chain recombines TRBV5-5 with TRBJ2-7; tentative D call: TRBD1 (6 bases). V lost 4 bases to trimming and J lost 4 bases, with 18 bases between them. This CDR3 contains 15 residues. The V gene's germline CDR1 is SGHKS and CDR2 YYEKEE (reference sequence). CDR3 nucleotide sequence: TGTGCCAGCAGCCTCTATCCCGGGACAAGTTACGAGCAGTACTTC. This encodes CASSLYPGTSYEQYF.

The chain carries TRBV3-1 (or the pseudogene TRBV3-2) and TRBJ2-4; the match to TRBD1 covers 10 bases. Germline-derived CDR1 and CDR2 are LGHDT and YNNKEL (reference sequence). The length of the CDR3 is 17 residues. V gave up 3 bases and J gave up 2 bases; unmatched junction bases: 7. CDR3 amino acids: CASSHRPGQGTKNIQYF. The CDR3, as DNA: TGTGCCAGCAGCCACAGACCGGGACAGGGGACCAAAAACATTCAGTACTTC.

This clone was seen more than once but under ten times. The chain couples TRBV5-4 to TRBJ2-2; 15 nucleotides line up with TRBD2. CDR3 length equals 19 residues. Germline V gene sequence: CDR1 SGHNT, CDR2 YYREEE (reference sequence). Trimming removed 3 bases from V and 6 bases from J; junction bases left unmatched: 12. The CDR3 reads CASSSGLAGGAAVSGELFF. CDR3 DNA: TGTGCCAGCAGCTCGGGACTAGCGGGGGGAGCGGCCGTCTCCGGGGAGCTGTTTTTT.

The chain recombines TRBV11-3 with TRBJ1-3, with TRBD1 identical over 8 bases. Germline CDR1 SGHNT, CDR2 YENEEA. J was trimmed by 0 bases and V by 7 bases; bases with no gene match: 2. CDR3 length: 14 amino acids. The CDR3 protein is CASTGGSSGNTIYF. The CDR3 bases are TGTGCCAGCACAGGGGGCTCCTCTGGAAACACCATATATTTT.

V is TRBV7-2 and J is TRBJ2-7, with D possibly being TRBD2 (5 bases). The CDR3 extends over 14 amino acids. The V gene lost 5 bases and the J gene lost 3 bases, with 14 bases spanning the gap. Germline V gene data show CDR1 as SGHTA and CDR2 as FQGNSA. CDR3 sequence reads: CASSGNTGVYEQYF. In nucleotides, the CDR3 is TGTGCCAGCAGCGGTAATACCGGGGTCTACGAGCAGTACTTC.

The CDR3 DNA reads TGTGCCAGCAGCCCCCGGGGGGTTTCGGAGACCCAGTACTTC. Translating it yields CASSPRGVSETQYF. V gene TRBV9 combines with J gene TRBJ2-5, with 7 positions matching TRBD2. The germline V gene encodes CDR1 SGDLS and CDR2 YYNGEE. Trimming removed 4 bases from V and 5 bases from J; junction bases left unmatched: 8. The CDR3 consists of 14 residues.

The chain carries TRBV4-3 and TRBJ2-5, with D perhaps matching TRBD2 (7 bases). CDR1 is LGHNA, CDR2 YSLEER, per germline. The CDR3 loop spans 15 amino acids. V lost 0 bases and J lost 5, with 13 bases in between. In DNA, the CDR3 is TGCGCCAGCAGCCAAGAAAGGGGGGGCCTGGAGACCCAGTACTTC. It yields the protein CASSQERGGLETQYF.

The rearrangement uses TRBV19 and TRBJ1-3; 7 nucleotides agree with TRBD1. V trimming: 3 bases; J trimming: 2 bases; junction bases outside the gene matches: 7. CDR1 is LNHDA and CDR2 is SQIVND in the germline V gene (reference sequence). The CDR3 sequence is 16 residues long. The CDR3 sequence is CASSIQKTGPGNTIYF. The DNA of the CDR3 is TGTGCCAGTAGTATCCAAAAGACAGGGCCTGGAAACACCATATATTTT.

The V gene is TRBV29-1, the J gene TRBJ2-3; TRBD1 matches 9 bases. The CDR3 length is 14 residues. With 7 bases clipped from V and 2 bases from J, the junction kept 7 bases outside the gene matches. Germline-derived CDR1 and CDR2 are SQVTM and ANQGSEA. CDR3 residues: CSAMGQGNTDTQYF. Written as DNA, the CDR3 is TGCAGCGCGATGGGACAGGGAAACACAGATACGCAGTATTTT.

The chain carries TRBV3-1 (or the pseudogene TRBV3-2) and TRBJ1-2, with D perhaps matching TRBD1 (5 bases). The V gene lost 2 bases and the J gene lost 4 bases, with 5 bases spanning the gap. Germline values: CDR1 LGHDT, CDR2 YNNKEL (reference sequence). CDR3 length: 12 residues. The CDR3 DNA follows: TGTGCCAGCAGCCAACAGGGCTATGGCTACACCTTC. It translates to CASSQQGYGYTF.

Here the CDR3 DNA reads TGTGCCAGTAGTATCCTAAGACAGTTCCTTGGGACTAGCGGGTTATACGAGCAGTACTTC. This codes for CASSILRQFLGTSGLYEQYF. V usage is TRBV19 and J usage is TRBJ2-7, with TRBD2 matching 12 bases. The CDR3 totals 20 residues. Germline V CDR1 and CDR2: LNHDA, SQIVND (reference sequence). The V and J ends lost 3 bases and 4 bases, in that order; junction bases with no gene match: 19.

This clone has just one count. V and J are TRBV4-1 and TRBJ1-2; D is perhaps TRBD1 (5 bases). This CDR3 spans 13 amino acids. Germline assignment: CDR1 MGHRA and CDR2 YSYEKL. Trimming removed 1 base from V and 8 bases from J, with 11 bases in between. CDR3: CASSQAGARGYTF. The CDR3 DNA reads TGCGCCAGCAGCCAAGCTGGGGCGCGGGGCTACACCTTC.

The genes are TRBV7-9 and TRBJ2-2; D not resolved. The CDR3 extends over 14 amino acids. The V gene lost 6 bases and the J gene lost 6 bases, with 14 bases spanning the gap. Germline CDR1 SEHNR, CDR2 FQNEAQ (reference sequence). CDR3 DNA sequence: TGTGCCAGCAGAGGCAATGTTGAGGCCGGGGAGCTGTTTTTT. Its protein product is CASRGNVEAGELFF.

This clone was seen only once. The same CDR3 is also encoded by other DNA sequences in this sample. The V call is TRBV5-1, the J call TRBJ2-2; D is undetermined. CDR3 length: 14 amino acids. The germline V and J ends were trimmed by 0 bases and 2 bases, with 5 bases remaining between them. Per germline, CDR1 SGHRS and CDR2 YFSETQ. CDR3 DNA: TGCGCCAGCAGCTTGGGACAAAACACCGGGGAGCTGTTTTTT. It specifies CASSLGQNTGELFF.

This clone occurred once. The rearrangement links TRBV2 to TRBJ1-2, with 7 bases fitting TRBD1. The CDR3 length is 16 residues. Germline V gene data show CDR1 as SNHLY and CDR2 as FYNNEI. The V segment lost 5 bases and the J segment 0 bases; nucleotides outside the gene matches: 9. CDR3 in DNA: TGTGCCAGCAGTAGGGGGCTCCAGGGCACTAACTATGGCTACACCTTC. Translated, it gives CASSRGLQGTNYGYTF.